These 2 T cell receptor beta chains were sequenced from one sample in a study of blood T cell repertoires in COVID-19. Assay used: immunoSEQ multiplex PCR; TCRdb lists only in-frame clones, some missing. Of hundreds of thousands of clones listed, 80% to 90% are singletons. Sequencing used PBMCs or T cells enriched from blood (not recorded which). The receptors stem from a man aged 25 to 40 who had recovered from COVID-19.

The rearrangement joins TRBV20-1 to TRBJ2-5, with 10 bases identical to TRBD2. The germline CDR1 and CDR2 sequences are DFQATT and SNEGSKA (reference sequence). The CDR3 contains 15 residues. V lost 3 bases, J lost 1 base, and 5 bases stayed unmatched. In nucleotides, the CDR3 is TGCAGTGCTAGTAGGGCTAGCGGGAGCCAAGAGACCCAGTACTTC. Encoded protein: CSASRASGSQETQYF.

In the case of this clone: Different DNA sequences within this sample yield the same CDR3. This chain links TRBV5-1 with TRBJ2-7, with 11 bases identical to TRBD1. The CDR3 sequence is 15 residues long. In germline, CDR1 is SGHRS, CDR2 YFSETQ. V lost 4 bases, J lost 2 bases, and 5 bases stayed unmatched. The CDR3 sequence: CASSLGQGGTYEQYF. Written as DNA, the CDR3 is TGCGCCAGCAGCCTGGGACAGGGGGGGACCTACGAGCAGTACTTC.